The present T cell receptor beta chain was sequenced within a study of low-dose radiotherapy and immunotherapy resistance in tumors (dated by TCRdb to between 2021 and 2022). For the wider study: In Cohort 1, each fraction delivered 0.5 Gy every 2 weeks, and the prescribed total PTV dose was 6.5 Gy. In Cohort 2, 1 Gy per fraction was delivered every two weeks, for a total of 13 Gy over 26 weeks. Trial participants were not randomized into treatment groups. Eight patients were included in the translational analysis: three from the first dose cohort and the first five from the second dose cohort. Patients were given nivolumab as a 240 mg flat dose every two weeks and ipilimumab at 1 mg/kg every six weeks, with both drugs delivered intravenously. Cyclophosphamide 200 mg/m2 was given intravenously every two weeks, one day before each radiation and immunotherapy administration. Starting on cycle 1 day 1, patients took 300 mg of aspirin by mouth once daily for four cycles.

The reads were generated on an Illumina HiSeq 2500. First-strand cDNA was synthesized with Superscript III and a set of TRAV- and TRBV-specific primers, covering both TCRalpha and TCRbeta chains. A roughly 21-cycle PCR with Phusion amplified the TCRs, pairing a constant-region primer with the adapter that was attached to the V primers. The isolated mRNA was amplified using the MessageAmp II aRNA Amplification Kit, with in vitro transcription performed for roughly 16 hours at 37 degrees C. mRNA for TCR sequencing was isolated with the Dynabeads mRNA DIRECT Purification Kit. Indexed Illumina adapters were added in a second Phusion PCR of around 23 cycles, and the PCR products were purified with AMPure XP beads. Per the original workflow: Custom Perl scripts were used to pool TCR sequences that encoded the same protein, to remove out-of-frame sequences, and to calculate the abundance of each clonotype. Any TCR sequence supported by only a single read was excluded from analysis. Repertoire metrics included Shannon entropy, Gini index, clonality, richness, and frequency of TCRs shared between repertoires. The public sequencing data were trimmed at Q25 with fastp and processed into clonotypes with MiXCR by TCRdb, which kept only in-frame beta chains. Entries that share a CDR3 protein sequence are merged under the most common genes and DNA. The V and J calls, along with clone size, are taken from TCRdb and not from the paper's own processing. In this sample the table shows roughly 56,000 distinct CDR3 sequences, approximately 22% of which occur a single time. The ten largest clones represent less than 7.5% of the sample.

The time point label for this specimen denotes: after trial treatment. The treatment or condition tag for this specimen amounts to: LDRT plus nivolumab, ipilimumab, low-dose cyclophosphamide and aspirin (RACIN trial). Donors were enrolled in RACIN, a single-arm phase I dose-escalation trial in which nivolumab, ipilimumab, aspirin, low-dose cyclophosphamide and low-dose radiotherapy were combined. Eligible patients had advanced, TIL-negative solid tumors. This clonotype appeared many times. The specificity of this receptor is unknown. No per-base quality is available; no much larger clone lies one base away. The TCR originated in a male donor with prostate cancer. The sample consisted of PBMCs, taken after low-dose radiotherapy plus immunotherapy.

The DNA reads as follows: TGCAGTGCTAGAGATGTCGGGAGGGCCGACCCCACAGATACGCAGTATTTT. Its translation is CSARDVGRADPTDTQYF. The chain joins TRBV20-1 to TRBJ2-3; TRBD2 matches 8 bases in the middle. Germline trimming: 0 bases from V, 2 bases from J; junction bases outside gene matches: 10. The CDR3 spans 17 residues, from the cysteine through the phenylalanine. The only DNA kept is the CDR3, 51 bases in frame from the first base. CDR1 and CDR2, per the germline V gene (reference sequence), are DFQATT and SNEGSKA.